Presented here are 5 T cell receptor beta chains from one specimen sequenced in a study of blood T cell repertoires in COVID-19. Produced via immunoSEQ multiplex PCR; TCRdb's table is partial and in-frame only. The table records roughly 200,000 clones, 88% of them present only once. Sequenced: peripheral blood. These receptor sequences come from a man between 18 and 35 years old with active or convalescent COVID-19.

The V and J genes are TRBV25-1 and TRBJ2-4; TRBD1 might be the D (5 bases). Germline CDR1 MGHDK, CDR2 SYGVNS. The CDR3 sequence is 16 residues long. Trimming cost V 4 bases and J 1 base, with 14 bases left between them. This chain's CDR3 is CASSAHRSQAKNIQYF. CDR3 sequence (DNA): TGTGCCAGCAGTGCACACAGGTCCCAGGCCAAAAACATTCAGTACTTC.

CDR3 in amino acids: CASSFRGRAHEQYF. CDR3 in DNA: TGTGCCAGCAGCTTTCGGGGGAGGGCCCACGAGCAGTACTTC. The genes are TRBV13 and TRBJ2-7, with 7 bases matching TRBD2. This CDR3 comprises 14 residues. The V segment lost 3 bases and the J segment 5 bases; nucleotides outside the gene matches: 7. Germline V gene lookup returns CDR1 PRHDT and CDR2 FYEKMQ (reference sequence).

The rearrangement joins TRBV19 to TRBJ1-2; TRBD1 agrees at 8 bases. V lost 4 bases, J lost 2 bases, and 6 bases stayed unmatched. Germline CDR1 reads LNHDA; CDR2 reads SQIVND (reference sequence). The CDR3 loop spans 15 amino acids. For the CDR3, the DNA is TGTGCCAGTAGTACCCGACAGGGGCAAAACTATGGCTACACCTTC. This encodes CASSTRQGQNYGYTF.

The chain combines TRBV6-5 with TRBJ1-5; tentatively, D is TRBD1 (6 bases). Trimming took off 2 bases at V and 1 base at J, with 9 bases between the two ends. The CDR3 totals 15 residues. Germline CDR1 and CDR2: MNHEY and SVGAGI. CDR3 residues: CASSYQGLSNQPQHF. Here the CDR3 DNA reads TGTGCCAGCAGTTACCAGGGGTTGAGCAATCAGCCCCAGCATTTT.

The rearrangement links TRBV24-1 to TRBJ1-2; D may be TRBD1 (5 bases). The V gene's germline CDR1 is KGHDR and CDR2 SFDVKD. CDR3 length: 13 amino acids. V lost 3 bases to trimming and J lost 8 bases, with 12 bases between them. The CDR3 loop reads CATSDRQGWGYTF. The CDR3 region has the DNA TGTGCCACCAGTGATCGTCAGGGTTGGGGCTACACCTTC.